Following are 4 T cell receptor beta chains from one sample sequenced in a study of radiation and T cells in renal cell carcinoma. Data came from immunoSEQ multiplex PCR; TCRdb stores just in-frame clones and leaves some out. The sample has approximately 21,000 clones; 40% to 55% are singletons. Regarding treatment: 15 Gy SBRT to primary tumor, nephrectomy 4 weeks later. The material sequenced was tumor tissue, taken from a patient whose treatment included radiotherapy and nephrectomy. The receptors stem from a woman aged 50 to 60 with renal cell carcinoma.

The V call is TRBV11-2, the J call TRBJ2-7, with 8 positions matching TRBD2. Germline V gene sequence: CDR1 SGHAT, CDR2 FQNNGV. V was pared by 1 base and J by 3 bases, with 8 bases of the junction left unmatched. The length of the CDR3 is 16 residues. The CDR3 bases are TGTGCCAGCAGCTTAGGTGGAGGGCGGGGGGACTACGAGCAGTACTTC. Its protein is CASSLGGGRGDYEQYF.

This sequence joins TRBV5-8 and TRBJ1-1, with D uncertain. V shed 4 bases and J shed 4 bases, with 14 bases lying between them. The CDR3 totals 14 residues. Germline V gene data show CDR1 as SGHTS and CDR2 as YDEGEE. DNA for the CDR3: TGTGCCAGCAGCCTCGTCGAGGATTCCACTGAAGCTTTCTTT. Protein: CASSLVEDSTEAFF.

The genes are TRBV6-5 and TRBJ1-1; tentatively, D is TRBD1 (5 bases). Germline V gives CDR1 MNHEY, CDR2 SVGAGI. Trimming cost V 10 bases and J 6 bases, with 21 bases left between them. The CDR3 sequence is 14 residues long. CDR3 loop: CATRPEGMAAEAFF. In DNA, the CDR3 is TGTGCCACCCGACCAGAGGGGATGGCCGCTGAAGCTTTCTTT.

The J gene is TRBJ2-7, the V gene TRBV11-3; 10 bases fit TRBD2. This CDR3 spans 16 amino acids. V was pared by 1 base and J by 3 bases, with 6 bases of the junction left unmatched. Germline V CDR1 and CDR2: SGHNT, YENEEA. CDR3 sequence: CASSLGGLAGDYEQYF. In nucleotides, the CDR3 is TGTGCCAGCAGCTTAGGAGGCCTAGCGGGGGACTACGAGCAGTACTTC. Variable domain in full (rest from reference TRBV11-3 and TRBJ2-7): EAGVVQSPRYKIIEKKQPVAFWCNPISGHNTLYWYLQNLGQGPELLIRYENEEAVDDSQLPKDRFSAERLKGVDSTLKIQPAELGDSAVYLCASSLGGLAGDYEQYFGPGTRLTVT.